Shown below are 5 T cell receptor beta chains from a single sample sequenced in a study of response to subunit inactivated influenza vaccine. MiXCR, run by TCRdb on the RT-PCR reads, gives a single entry per CDR3 protein. The table includes approximately 730,000 distinct CDR3 sequences, 14% detected once. This specimen was PBMCs from blood, taken about 14 days before vaccination. Source of these receptors: a man aged 45-60 years who received an inactivated influenza vaccine.

This clonotype has a handful of counts. This chain joins TRBV20-1 and TRBJ2-1, with D perhaps TRBD2 (6 bases). Looked up from germline, CDR1 is DFQATT and CDR2 is SNEGSKA (reference sequence). V was shortened by 5 bases and J by 5 bases, with 13 bases between the two germline ends. The CDR3 contains 13 residues. The CDR3 DNA sequence: TGCAGTGCTCGCCGGGACTCAAACAATGAGCAGTTCTTC. Protein sequence: CSARRDSNNEQFF.

This clonotype was detected only a few times. This chain connects TRBV6-5 to TRBJ2-2; D remains unclear. CDR1 is MNHEY, CDR2 SVGAGI, per germline. This CDR3 spans 11 amino acids. The V gene lost 8 bases and the J gene lost 7 bases, with 8 bases spanning the gap. The CDR3 sequence is CASQSNGELFF. The CDR3 nucleotides are TGTGCCAGCCAAAGTAACGGGGAGCTGTTTTTT.

This clonotype was observed at least ten times. This chain connects TRBV7-2 to TRBJ2-2; D is unresolved. V was cut by 5 bases and J by 9 bases, with 7 bases left in between. The germline CDR1 and CDR2 sequences are SGHTA and FQGNSA. CDR3 length: 11 amino acids. Here the CDR3 DNA reads TGTGCCAGCAGCCTATCCAGGGAGCTGTTTTTT. Its protein is CASSLSRELFF.

The rearrangement links TRBV4-3 to TRBJ2-5; perhaps TRBD2 as D (7 bases). Germline lookup yields CDR1 LGHNA and CDR2 YSLEER. V lost 1 base, J lost 3 bases, and 12 bases lay in between. CDR3 length: 15 amino acids. The DNA for the CDR3 is TGCGCCAGCAGCCAAGTCAAGGGGGGGAAAGAGACCCAGTACTTC. Translating it yields CASSQVKGGKETQYF.

This clonotype was counted between two and nine times. This rearrangement joins TRBV20-1 to TRBJ2-1; TRBD1 might be the D (5 bases). The CDR3 spans 13 residues. Germline V gives CDR1 DFQATT, CDR2 SNEGSKA (reference sequence). V lost 2 bases to trimming and J lost 4 bases, with 9 bases between them. CDR3 amino acids: CSARQGSYNEQFF. The DNA of the CDR3 is TGCAGTGCTAGACAGGGATCGTACAATGAGCAGTTCTTC.